This TCR beta chain was retrieved from a study of shared clonotypes between healthy human individuals. Whole-study context: Each donor contributed plates that comprised three CD4 naive, three CD4 memory, two CD8 naive and one CD8 memory.

V dropped 6 bases and J dropped 6; count of bases not matched to a gene: 7. The CDR3 is made up of 16 amino acids. Germline V lookup: CDR1 MNHEY, CDR2 SMNVEV (reference sequence). Replicate PCRs for sorted subsets used about 200 ng DNA; this equaled about 30,000 T cell genomes. How the authors handled the data: ImmunoSEQ only sent back junction sequences with no quality scores, so filtering was done differently. Only in-frame clones appear in the TCRdb table, and some are missing; sequencing was by immunoSEQ multiplex PCR. The V and J calls and the clone size are those of that table, but D and trimming were determined from the DNA. The data show about 2.2 million clones, around 93% seen once. Naive-designated CD8 cells lacked CD45RO, were positively enriched for CCR7, and omitted terminally differentiated effector memory CD45RA+ cells. Every contributor of samples was a Caucasian grown-up residing in Nashville, Tennessee.

J is TRBJ2-1 and V is TRBV27; 14 positions agree with TRBD2. Sequenced input: naive CD8+ T cells from PBMCs. The clonotype was recovered from a man aged 18 to 30 in good health. Some clones in this sample may be carry-over from other donors' samples. In DNA, the CDR3 is TGTGCCAGCAGCCCCAGACTAGCGGGAGGGACCAATGAGCAGTTCTTC. Translated: CASSPRLAGGTNEQFF.